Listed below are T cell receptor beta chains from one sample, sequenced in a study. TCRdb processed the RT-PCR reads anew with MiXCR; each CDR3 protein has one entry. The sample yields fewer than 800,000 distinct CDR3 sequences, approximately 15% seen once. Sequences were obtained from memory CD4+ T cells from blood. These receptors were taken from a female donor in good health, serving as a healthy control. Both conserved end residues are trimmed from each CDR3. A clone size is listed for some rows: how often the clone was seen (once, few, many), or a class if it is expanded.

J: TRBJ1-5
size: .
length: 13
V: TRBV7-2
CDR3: ASSLNRDRNQPQH

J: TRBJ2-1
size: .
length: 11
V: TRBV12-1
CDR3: ASSPLAADEQF

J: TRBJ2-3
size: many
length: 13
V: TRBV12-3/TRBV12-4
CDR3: ASSTTGRGTDTQY

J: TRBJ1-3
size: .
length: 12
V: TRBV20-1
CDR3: SSRLGVSGNTIY

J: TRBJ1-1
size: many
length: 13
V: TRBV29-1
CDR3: SVDDRLSMNTEAF

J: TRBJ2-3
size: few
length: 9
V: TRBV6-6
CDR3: ASSFDRAQY

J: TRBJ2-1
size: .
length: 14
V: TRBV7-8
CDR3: ASSPNTRGIFNEQF

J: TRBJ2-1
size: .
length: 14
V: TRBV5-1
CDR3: ASSLAPPSSYNEQF

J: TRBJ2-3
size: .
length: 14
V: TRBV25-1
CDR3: ASTDGRRGFADTQY

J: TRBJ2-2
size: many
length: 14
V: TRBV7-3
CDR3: ASSSAAGSYSGELF

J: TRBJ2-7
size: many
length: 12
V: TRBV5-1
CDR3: ASSSQPGTDEQY

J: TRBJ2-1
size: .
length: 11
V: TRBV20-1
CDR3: SAILAADNEQF

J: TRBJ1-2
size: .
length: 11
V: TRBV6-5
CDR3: ASSYSPRGSYT

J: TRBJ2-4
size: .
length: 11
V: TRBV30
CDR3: AWEGDAKNIQY

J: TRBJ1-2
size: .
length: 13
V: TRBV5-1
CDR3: ASSEGGRSSYGYT

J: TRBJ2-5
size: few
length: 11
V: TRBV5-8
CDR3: ASTQGREETQY

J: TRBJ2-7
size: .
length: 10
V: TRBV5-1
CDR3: ASRAGVYEQY

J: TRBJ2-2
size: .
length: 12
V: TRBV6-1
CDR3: ASSPLPGTGELF

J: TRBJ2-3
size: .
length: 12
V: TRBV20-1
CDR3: SGGEFRGTDTQY

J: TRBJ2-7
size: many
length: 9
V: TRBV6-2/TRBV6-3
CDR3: ASSWPREQY

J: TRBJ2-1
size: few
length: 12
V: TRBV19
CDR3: ASSIAAGMNEQF

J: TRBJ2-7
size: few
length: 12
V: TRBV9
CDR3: ASSADSGGYEQY

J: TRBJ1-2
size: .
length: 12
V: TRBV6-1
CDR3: ASIPPVGFYGYT

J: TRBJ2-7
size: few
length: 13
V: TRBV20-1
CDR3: SANNARVHSYEQY

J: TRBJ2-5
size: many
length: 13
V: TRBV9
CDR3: ASSALSGAGETQY

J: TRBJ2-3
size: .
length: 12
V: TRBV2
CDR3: ASSGQFFTDTQY

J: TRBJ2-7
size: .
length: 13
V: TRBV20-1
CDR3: SARTWASGNYEQY

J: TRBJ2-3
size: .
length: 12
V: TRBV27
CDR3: ASSLRGSVDTQY

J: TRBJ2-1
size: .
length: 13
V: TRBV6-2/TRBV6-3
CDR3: ASSPLSGRFDEQF

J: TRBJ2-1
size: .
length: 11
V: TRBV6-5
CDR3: ASRDGTGNEQF

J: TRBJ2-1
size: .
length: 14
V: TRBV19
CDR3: ASSMPGLAVGWEQF

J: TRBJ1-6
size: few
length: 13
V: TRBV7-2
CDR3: ASSLEGGEFTPLH

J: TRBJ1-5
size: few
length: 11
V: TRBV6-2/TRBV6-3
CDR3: ASTPDRGQPQH

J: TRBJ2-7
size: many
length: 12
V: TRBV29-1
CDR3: SVLIVTGAYEQY

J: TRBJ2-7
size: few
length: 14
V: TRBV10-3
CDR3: AISEYGLAGAYEQY

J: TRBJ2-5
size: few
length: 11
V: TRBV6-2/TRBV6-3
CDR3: ASTRQIQETQY

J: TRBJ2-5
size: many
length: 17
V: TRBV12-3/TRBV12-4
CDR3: ASSSSMGLAGGGSETQY

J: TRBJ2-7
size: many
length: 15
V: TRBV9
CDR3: ASSVAPGASGTYEQY

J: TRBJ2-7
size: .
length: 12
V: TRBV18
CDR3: ASHGLAGNNEQY

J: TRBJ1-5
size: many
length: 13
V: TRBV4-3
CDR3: ASSQVNTGGQPQH

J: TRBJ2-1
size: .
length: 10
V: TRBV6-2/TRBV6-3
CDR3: ASSDPDNEQF

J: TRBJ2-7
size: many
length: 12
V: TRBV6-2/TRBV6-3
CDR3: ASRQAEIPYEQY

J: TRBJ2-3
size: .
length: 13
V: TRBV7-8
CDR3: ASSLFTGTPDTQY

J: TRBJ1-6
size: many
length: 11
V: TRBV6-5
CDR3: ASRNRGNSPLH

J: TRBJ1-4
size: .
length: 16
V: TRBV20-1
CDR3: SAWAGPNRVATNEKLF

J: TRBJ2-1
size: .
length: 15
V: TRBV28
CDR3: ASSSRTGSFRMNEQF

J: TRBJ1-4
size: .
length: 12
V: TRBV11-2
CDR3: ASSATGGEGKLF

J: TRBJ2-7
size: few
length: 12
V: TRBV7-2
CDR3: ASSSGRNSYEQY

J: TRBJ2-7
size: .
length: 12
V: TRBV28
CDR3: ASRIPGGAYEQY

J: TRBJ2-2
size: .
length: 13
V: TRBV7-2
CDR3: ASSLLQGVTGELF

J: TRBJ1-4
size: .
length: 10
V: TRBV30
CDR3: AGQGLEEKLF

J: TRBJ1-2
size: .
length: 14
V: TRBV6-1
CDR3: ASNPQGGGEGYGYT

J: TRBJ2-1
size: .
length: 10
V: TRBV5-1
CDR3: ASSRPDNEQF

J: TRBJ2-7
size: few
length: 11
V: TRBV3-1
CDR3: ASSQVEGSEQY

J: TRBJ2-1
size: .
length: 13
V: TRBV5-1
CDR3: ASSLVSGGAYEQF

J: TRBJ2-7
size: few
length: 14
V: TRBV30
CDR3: AWSVSGRAGSSEQY

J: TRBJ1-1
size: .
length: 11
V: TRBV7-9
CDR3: ASHQQMNTEAF